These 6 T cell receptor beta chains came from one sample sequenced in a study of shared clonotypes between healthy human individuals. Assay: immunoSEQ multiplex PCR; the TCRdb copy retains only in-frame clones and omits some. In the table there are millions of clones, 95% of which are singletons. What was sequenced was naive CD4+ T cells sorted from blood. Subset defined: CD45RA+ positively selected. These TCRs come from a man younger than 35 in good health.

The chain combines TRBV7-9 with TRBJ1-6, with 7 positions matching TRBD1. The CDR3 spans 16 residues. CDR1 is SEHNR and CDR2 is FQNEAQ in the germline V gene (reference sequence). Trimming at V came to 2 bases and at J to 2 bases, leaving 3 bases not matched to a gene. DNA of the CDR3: TGTGCCAGCAGCTTATTCCAGGGGGCCTATAATTCACCCCTCCACTTT. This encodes CASSLFQGAYNSPLHF.

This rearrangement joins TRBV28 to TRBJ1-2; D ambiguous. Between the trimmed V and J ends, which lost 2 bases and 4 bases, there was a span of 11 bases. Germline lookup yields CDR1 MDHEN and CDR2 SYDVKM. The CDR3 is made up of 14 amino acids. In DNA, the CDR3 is TGTGCCAGCAGTTTAGGAGTCAGGTCCTATGGCTACACCTTC. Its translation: CASSLGVRSYGYTF.

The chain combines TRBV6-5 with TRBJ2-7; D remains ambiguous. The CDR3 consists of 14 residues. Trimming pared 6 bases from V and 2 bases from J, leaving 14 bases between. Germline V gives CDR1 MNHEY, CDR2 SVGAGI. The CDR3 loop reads CASSPRYPTYEQYF. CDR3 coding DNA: TGTGCCAGCAGCCCCCGCTACCCCACCTACGAGCAGTACTTC.

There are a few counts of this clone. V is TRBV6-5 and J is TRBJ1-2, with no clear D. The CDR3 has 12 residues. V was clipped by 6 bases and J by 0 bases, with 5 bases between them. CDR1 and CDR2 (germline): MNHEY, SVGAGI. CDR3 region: CASRAANYGYTF. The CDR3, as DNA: TGTGCCAGCAGGGCAGCTAACTATGGCTACACCTTC.

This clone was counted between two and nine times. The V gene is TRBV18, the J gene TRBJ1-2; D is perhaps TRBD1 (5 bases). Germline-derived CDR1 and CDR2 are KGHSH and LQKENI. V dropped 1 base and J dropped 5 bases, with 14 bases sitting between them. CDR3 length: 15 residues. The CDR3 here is CASSPQKGLQYGYTF. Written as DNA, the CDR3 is TGTGCCAGCTCACCACAGAAGGGGCTTCAATATGGCTACACCTTC.

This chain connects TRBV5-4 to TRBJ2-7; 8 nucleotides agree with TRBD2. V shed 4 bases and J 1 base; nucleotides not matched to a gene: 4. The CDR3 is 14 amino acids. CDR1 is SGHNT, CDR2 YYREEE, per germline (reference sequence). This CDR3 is CASSPLAGSYEQYF. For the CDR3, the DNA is TGTGCCAGCAGCCCCCTAGCGGGTTCCTACGAGCAGTACTTC.